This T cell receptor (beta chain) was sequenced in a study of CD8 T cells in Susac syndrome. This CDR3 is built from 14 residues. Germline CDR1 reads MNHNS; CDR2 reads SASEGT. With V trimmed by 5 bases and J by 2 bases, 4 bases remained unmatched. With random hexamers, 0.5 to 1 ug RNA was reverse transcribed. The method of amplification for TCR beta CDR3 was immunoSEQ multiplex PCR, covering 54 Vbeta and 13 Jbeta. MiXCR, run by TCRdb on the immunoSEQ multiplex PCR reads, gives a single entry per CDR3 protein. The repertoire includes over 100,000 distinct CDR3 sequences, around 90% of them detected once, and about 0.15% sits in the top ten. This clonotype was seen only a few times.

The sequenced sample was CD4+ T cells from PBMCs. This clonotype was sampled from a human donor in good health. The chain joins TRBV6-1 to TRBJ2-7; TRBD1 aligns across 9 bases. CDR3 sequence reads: CASSSWDRAYEQYF. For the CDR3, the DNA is TGTGCCAGCAGTTCCTGGGACAGGGCCTACGAGCAGTACTTC.